These T cell receptor beta chains were read from a single sample in a study of post-analysis software for immune sequencing data. Each CDR3 protein gets one entry after TCRdb re-called the PCR reads with MiXCR. This sample yields 400,000 to 500,000 distinct CDR3 sequences, of which less than 40% are seen a single time; approximately 7.1% belongs to the top ten. Material for sequencing was blood. The receptors stem from a girl aged 2 to 9 with multiple sclerosis. Both conserved end residues are part of each CDR3. The order of the fields is J gene, V gene, D gene, clone size, CDR3 DNA, CDR3 protein. A D gene is named only where the DNA matches it firmly. The size of a clone is reported for some rows only, either as once, few or many, or as a class for expanded clones.

>TRBJ2-1|TRBV7-7|-|-
TGTACCAGCAGCCGTGGGACGGACCTATCCTACAATGAGCAGTTCTTC
CTSSRGTDLSYNEQFF
>TRBJ2-3|TRBV7-9|-|-
TGTGCCAGCAGCCAATGGACAGACACAGATACGCAGTATTTT
CASSQWTDTDTQYF
>TRBJ1-4|TRBV5-1|-|few
TGCGCCAGCAGCTGGGGCTCGGTCAATGAAAAACTGTTTTTT
CASSWGSVNEKLFF
>TRBJ2-7|TRBV28|-|-
TGTGCCAGCAGCCTAGGGTGGCATGACGAGCAGTACTTC
CASSLGWHDEQYF
>TRBJ2-3|TRBV7-2|-|-
TGTGCCAGCAGCTTAAGGGACCGCACAGATACGCAGTATTTT
CASSLRDRTDTQYF
>TRBJ2-7|TRBV12-3/TRBV12-4|-|-
TGTGCCAGCAGTTTAGGGGTGAGGATCCACGAGCAGTACTTC
CASSLGVRIHEQYF
>TRBJ2-1|TRBV20-1|TRBD2|-
TGCAGTGCTAGAGAATTTTCTAGCGGGAGGGCCAATGAGCAGTTCTTC
CSAREFSSGRANEQFF
>TRBJ2-1|TRBV20-1|TRBD2|few
TGCAGTGCTAGCGGGGGGGTCTCCTACGATGAGCAGTTCTTC
CSASGGVSYDEQFF
>TRBJ2-3|TRBV6-1|TRBD2|-
TGTGCCAGCACCTCGCGGGCTAGCGGGAGGGCAGATACGCAGTATTTT
CASTSRASGRADTQYF
>TRBJ2-7|TRBV7-9|TRBD1|few
TGTGCCAGCAGCTTAGGGGGGAGGACAGGGACCTACGAGCAGTACTTC
CASSLGGRTGTYEQYF
>TRBJ2-7|TRBV29-1|TRBD2|few
TGCAGCGTGGGGGGGACTTTTTACGAGCAGTACTTC
CSVGGTFYEQYF
>TRBJ2-5|TRBV25-1|-|-
TGTGCCAGCAGTGGCTGGGGACAAGAGACCCAGTACTTC
CASSGWGQETQYF
>TRBJ2-1|TRBV7-9|TRBD2|-
TGTGCCAGCAGCTTAGCTTTAGGACTAGCTGGGCAGTTCTTC
CASSLALGLAGQFF
>TRBJ2-5|TRBV15|-|-
TGTGCCACCGCTCTTACGAGGGCGCTTCCCCACGGGCAGTACTTC
CATALTRALPHGQYF
>TRBJ1-5|TRBV6-2/TRBV6-3|-|-
TGTGCCAGCAGTTACTCCGGGACGGGGAATCAGCCCCAGCATTTT
CASSYSGTGNQPQHF
>TRBJ1-4|TRBV29-1|-|few
TGCAGCGTGGGGAGTGAAAAACTGTTTTTT
CSVGSEKLFF
>TRBJ1-2|TRBV6-6|TRBD1|-
TGTGCCAGCAGTTACTCAGCGACAGGGGATCATGGCTACACCTTC
CASSYSATGDHGYTF
>TRBJ2-1|TRBV5-5|TRBD2|-
TGTGCCAGCAGCTTCGCCGGGACTAGCTCCTACAATGAGCAGTTCTTC
CASSFAGTSSYNEQFF
>TRBJ2-7|TRBV20-1|TRBD1|-
TGCAGTGCTAGAGACCACTCACAGGGGAAAGGTTACGAGCAGTACTTC
CSARDHSQGKGYEQYF
>TRBJ1-2|TRBV15|TRBD1|few
TGTGCCACCAGCAGAGATCGAACAGGGGCACATGGCTACACCTTC
CATSRDRTGAHGYTF
>TRBJ1-1|TRBV5-1|-|-
TGCGCCAGCAGCTTGGCGGGGTCTGGAAGGAGCACTGAAGCTTTCTTT
CASSLAGSGRSTEAFF
>TRBJ1-6|TRBV6-5|TRBD1|-
TGTGCCAGCAATTTATTCGGGACAGCTTATAATTCACCCCTCCACTTT
CASNLFGTAYNSPLHF
>TRBJ2-6|TRBV12-3/TRBV12-4|TRBD1|few
TGTGCCAGCAGTTTAGCGGGGACAGACTCTGGGGCCAACGTCCTGACTTTC
CASSLAGTDSGANVLTF
>TRBJ2-1|TRBV25-1|TRBD2|-
TGTGCCAGCAGTGGCGGGAGGGGCTCCTACAATGAGCAGTTCTTC
CASSGGRGSYNEQFF
>TRBJ1-1|TRBV5-1|-|-
TGCGCCAGCAGTTTCGGTGTGGACACTGAAGCTTTCTTT
CASSFGVDTEAFF
>TRBJ1-2|TRBV20-1|-|-
TGCAGTGCCGACAGACAGCTTGAGGAGGATGGCTACACCTTC
CSADRQLEEDGYTF
>TRBJ1-5|TRBV29-1|TRBD1|few
TGCAGCGTTGCCGACAGGGGCGATAGCAATCAGCCCCAGCATTTT
CSVADRGDSNQPQHF
>TRBJ2-3|TRBV7-2|-|-
TGTGCCAGCAACCCAACCGTCAACGTGGGGTTGAATACGCAGTATTTT
CASNPTVNVGLNTQYF
>TRBJ2-1|TRBV29-1|TRBD2|-
TGCAGCGTTGTTAGCGGGGGGCCGTACAATGAGCAGTTCTTC
CSVVSGGPYNEQFF
>TRBJ1-6|TRBV7-6|-|-
TGTGCCAGCAGCTTGGAATGGCGAACACCCCTCCACTTT
CASSLEWRTPLHF
>TRBJ2-7|TRBV15|-|few
TGTGCCACCAGCAGGGAGGTTCTGGACAGCTACGAGCAGTACTTC
CATSREVLDSYEQYF
>TRBJ1-2|TRBV4-1|-|-
TGCGCCAGCAGCCAAGTTGTCGGGGTTGGGGGCTACACCTTC
CASSQVVGVGGYTF
>TRBJ1-2|TRBV28|TRBD1|once
TGTGCCAGCAGTCGACAGGGTATGGACTATGGCTACACCTTC
CASSRQGMDYGYTF
>TRBJ1-2|TRBV6-5|-|-
TGTGCCAGCAGTTCCCAGGGAAGGGGTACCTATGGCTACACCTTC
CASSSQGRGTYGYTF
>TRBJ2-3|TRBV6-1|TRBD2|few
TGTGCCAGCAGTGAAGCGGTCCTAGCGGCCACAGATACGCAGTATTTT
CASSEAVLAATDTQYF
>TRBJ2-1|TRBV10-3|TRBD2|-
TGTGCCATCAGTGGGACTAGGGCCTACAATGAGCAGTTCTTC
CAISGTRAYNEQFF
>TRBJ2-5|TRBV12-5|-|-
TGTGCTAGTGGTACACCTCTGGGCAGACAGCTACTGCAGTACTTC
CASGTPLGRQLLQYF
>TRBJ2-3|TRBV4-3|-|-
TGCGCCAGCAGCCAAGATGACCTAGCGGAGGGGGGGATGGATACGCAGTATTTT
CASSQDDLAEGGMDTQYF
>TRBJ1-2|TRBV7-6|TRBD1|few
TGTGCCAGCAGCGGGGGACAGGGCGTAAGCTACACCTTC
CASSGGQGVSYTF
>TRBJ2-3|TRBV30|-|-
TGTGCCTGGATGGATACAGATACGCAGTATTTT
CAWMDTDTQYF